These 25 T cell receptor beta chains were all obtained from the same sample, sequenced in a study of OX40 agonist ivuxolimab in advanced cancers. Data came from immunoSEQ multiplex PCR; TCRdb stores just in-frame clones and leaves some out. This sample yields tens of thousands of clones, of which about 91% are seen a single time; approximately 0.5% belongs to the top ten. The source was CD4+ or CD8+ T cells sorted from blood, collected in a trial of the OX40 agonist ivuxolimab. These receptors were taken from an adult with an advanced solid tumor such as melanoma, head and neck, liver or kidney cancer.

The V call is TRBV18, the J call TRBJ2-7; unclear D gene. The CDR3 runs 13 residues. Germline assignment: CDR1 KGHSH and CDR2 LQKENI. With 0 bases removed from V and 4 bases from J, the gap between germline ends came to 7 bases. The CDR3 DNA follows: TGTGCCAGCTCACCACCGTCGGGTTACGAGCAGTACTTC. Its translation: CASSPPSGYEQYF.

V is TRBV4-2 and J is TRBJ2-5; 8 bases align to TRBD1. The CDR3 has 17 amino acids. In germline, CDR1 is LGHNA, CDR2 YNFKEQ. With V trimmed by 0 bases and J by 4 bases, 10 bases remained unmatched. The CDR3: CASSQDPDRGERETQYF. DNA of the CDR3: TGTGCCAGCAGCCAAGACCCCGACAGGGGTGAGAGAGAGACCCAGTACTTC.

This clone was counted once. This chain links TRBV27 with TRBJ1-2, with D possibly TRBD1 on 5 matching bases. Germline V CDR1 and CDR2: MNHEY, SMNVEV (reference sequence). Between the trimmed V and J ends, which lost 0 bases and 5 bases, there was a span of 10 bases. The CDR3 runs to 14 residues. The CDR3 nucleotides are TGTGCCAGCAGTTTATCGGGGGGATTATATGGCTACACCTTC. Translation: CASSLSGGLYGYTF.

This sequence joins TRBV9 and TRBJ1-2; no clear D gene. The CDR3 covers 16 residues. The germline CDR1 and CDR2 sequences are SGDLS and YYNGEE. The ends were cut back, 0 bases at V and 7 bases at J, with 19 bases in the middle. The CDR3 nucleotides read TGTGCCAGCAGCGTAGCTCCGCGGGCATCAGAGGGTGGCTACACCTTC. Translation gives CASSVAPRASEGGYTF.

This clone showed up just a few times. The rearrangement uses TRBV7-9 and TRBJ1-6, with no clear D. CDR1 SEHNR and CDR2 FQNEAQ come from the germline V gene (reference sequence). The V gene lost 0 bases and the J gene lost 6 bases, with 6 bases spanning the gap. There are 14 residues in the CDR3. The CDR3 nucleotides read TGTGCCAGCAGCTTAGCCTCAATTAATTCACCCCTCCACTTT. Translation: CASSLASINSPLHF.

CDR3 DNA sequence: TGCGCCAGCAGGGCGACAGTCAGCACAGATACGCAGTATTTT. This translates into CASRATVSTDTQYF. V gene TRBV5-1 combines with J gene TRBJ2-3, with a possible D match to TRBD1 (5 bases). The CDR3 extends over 14 amino acids. Germline assignment: CDR1 SGHRS and CDR2 YFSETQ. V dropped 5 bases and J dropped 0 bases, with 10 bases sitting between them.

The gene calls are TRBV7-3 and TRBJ1-2, with 9 bases lining up with TRBD1. V dropped 5 bases and J dropped 4; count of bases not matched to a gene: 5. Per germline, CDR1 SGHTA and CDR2 FQGTGA. This CDR3 region has 14 residues. CDR3 residues: CASSRDRDGYGYTF. The CDR3 DNA reads as TGTGCCAGCAGCAGGGACAGGGATGGCTATGGCTACACCTTC.

The rearrangement joins TRBV2 to TRBJ1-3; D is unresolved. Germline CDR1 reads SNHLY; CDR2 reads FYNNEI. Between the trimmed V and J ends, which lost 2 bases and 2 bases, there was a span of 7 bases. The CDR3 spans 14 residues. The CDR3 nucleotides read TGTGCCAGCAGTGAAATGGGAGCTGGAAACACCATATATTTT. This translates into CASSEMGAGNTIYF.

This clone was found once. V gene TRBV7-9 combines with J gene TRBJ2-7, with 7 bases matching TRBD1. Germline assignment: CDR1 SEHNR and CDR2 FQNEAQ (reference sequence). V gave up 5 bases and J gave up 5 bases; unmatched junction bases: 9. CDR3 size: 14 residues. Here the CDR3 DNA reads TGTGCCAGCAGCGTTTCTTCCGGGACAGACGAGCAGTACTTC. Its protein product is CASSVSSGTDEQYF.

V gene TRBV7-9 combines with J gene TRBJ1-3; D is unresolved. Germline lookup yields CDR1 SEHNR and CDR2 FQNEAQ (reference sequence). The CDR3 is made up of 14 amino acids. V lost 3 bases and J lost 3, with 9 bases in between. The CDR3 DNA reads TGTGCCAGCAGCTTCATGGACGGTGGAAACACCATATATTTT. This encodes CASSFMDGGNTIYF.

This clone was detected only once. This chain links TRBV28 with TRBJ1-5; 9 nucleotides line up with TRBD1. V was pared by 7 bases and J by 4 bases, with 2 bases of the junction left unmatched. CDR3 length: 13 amino acids. Per the germline V gene, CDR1 is MDHEN and CDR2 is SYDVKM. The CDR3 sequence: CASNDRGNQPQHF. The CDR3, as DNA: TGTGCCAGCAACGACAGGGGGAATCAGCCCCAGCATTTT.

CDR3 DNA: TGCGCCAGCAGCTTGGAAAAAAGTGGGCTGAACACTGAAGCTTTCTTT. The encoded protein is CASSLEKSGLNTEAFF. The chain joins TRBV5-1 to TRBJ1-1; no definite D call. CDR3 size: 16 residues. V was pared by 0 bases and J by 0 bases, with 12 bases between. Germline loops: CDR1 SGHRS, CDR2 YFSETQ.

The chain carries TRBV7-2 and TRBJ2-4; D not resolved. The V gene's germline CDR1 is SGHTA and CDR2 FQGNSA. The CDR3 is 13 residues long. The V gene lost 3 bases and the J gene lost 3 bases, with 6 bases spanning the gap. The CDR3 spells CASSFTLKNIQYF. CDR3 sequence (DNA): TGTGCCAGCAGCTTTACCCTCAAAAACATTCAGTACTTC.

This clone was seen a few times. The chain is built from TRBV14 and TRBJ2-3; D is uncertain. CDR1 is SGHDN and CDR2 is FVKESK in the germline V gene. Deletions cut 1 base from V and 7 bases from J, with 12 bases between. The length of the CDR3 is 14 residues. The CDR3 nucleotides are TGTGCCAGCAGCCAAGGATCCTTGGTCTATACGCAGTATTTT. Residues: CASSQGSLVYTQYF.

The rearrangement links TRBV25-1 to TRBJ1-6; 7 positions match TRBD1. Trimming cost V 2 bases and J 4 bases; bases outside gene matches: 5. This CDR3 has 16 amino acids. Per the germline V gene, CDR1 is MGHDK and CDR2 is SYGVNS. The CDR3 spells CASSEEGGPYNSPLHF. The CDR3 coding sequence is TGTGCCAGCAGTGAAGAAGGGGGCCCATATAATTCACCCCTCCACTTT.

The chain carries TRBV12-2 and TRBJ2-1. TRBV12-2 is a listed pseudogene. CDR3 length: 21 residues. The CDR3 DNA sequence: TGTGCAAGTCGCTTAGTAGGGATGAGGGGATGGGCTTGCACCTCCTACAATGAGCAGTTCTTC. Protein: CASRLVGMRGWACTSYNEQFF.

This sequence joins TRBV19 and TRBJ1-4, with a tentative D call TRBD1 (6 bases). The germline V and J ends were trimmed by 5 bases and 0 bases, with 10 bases remaining between them. The CDR3 sequence is 15 residues long. CDR1 is LNHDA, CDR2 SQIVND, per germline (reference sequence). The CDR3 nucleotides are TGTGCCAGTAGTGCCGGGGGCGCAACTAATGAAAAACTGTTTTTT. Translated, it gives CASSAGGATNEKLFF.

V usage is TRBV6-6 and J usage is TRBJ2-1; 7 bases agree with TRBD2. The CDR3 sequence is 15 residues long. Trimming at V came to 1 base and at J to 5 bases, leaving 5 bases not matched to a gene. Germline CDR1 reads MNHNY; CDR2 reads SVGAGI (reference sequence). CDR3 sequence reads: CASSYWLAADNEQFF. CDR3 coding DNA: TGTGCCAGCAGTTACTGGCTAGCGGCTGACAATGAGCAGTTCTTC.

The chain uses TRBV29-1 and TRBJ2-7, with no clear D. V lost 4 bases and J 0 bases, leaving 13 bases between the germline ends. The CDR3 extends over 14 amino acids. Germline V lookup: CDR1 SQVTM, CDR2 ANQGSEA. As DNA, the CDR3 is TGCAGCGTTGCAACACCAACAATCTCCTACGAGCAGTACTTC. Residues: CSVATPTISYEQYF.

This clone was counted only a few times. The chain is built from TRBV18 and TRBJ2-2; D is undetermined. Looked up from germline, CDR1 is KGHSH and CDR2 is LQKENI. The V end lost 0 bases, the J end lost 6 bases, and 8 bases lay between the germline ends. This CDR3 has 14 amino acids. This chain's CDR3 is CASSPPSTAGELFF. CDR3 in DNA: TGTGCCAGCTCACCACCGTCCACAGCCGGGGAGCTGTTTTTT.

The chain is built from TRBV6-1 and TRBJ1-2; tentatively, D is TRBD1 (5 bases). CDR1 MNHNS and CDR2 SASEGT come from the germline V gene. The CDR3 runs 14 residues. Between the trimmed V and J ends, which lost 5 bases and 4 bases, there was a span of 14 bases. CDR3 loop: CASSKTVNLYGYTF. The CDR3 bases are TGTGCCAGCAGTAAGACAGTGAACCTCTATGGCTACACCTTC.

CDR3 DNA sequence: TGTGCCAGCAGCTCGGCGGGGGGGGAAAAACTGTTTTTT. Protein: CASSSAGGEKLFF. The V and J genes are TRBV5-5 and TRBJ1-4; tentatively, D is TRBD1 (5 bases). V was clipped by 3 bases and J by 8 bases, with 11 bases between them. This CDR3 contains 13 residues. The germline V gene encodes CDR1 SGHKS and CDR2 YYEKEE (reference sequence).

This rearrangement joins TRBV5-1 to TRBJ1-2; D is perhaps TRBD1 (6 bases). The CDR3 covers 18 residues. V was clipped by 6 bases and J by 2 bases, with 26 bases between them. Germline CDR1 is SGHRS and CDR2 is YFSETQ. CDR3 coding DNA: TGCGCCAGCAAAATAAAGGCCACTGGGGACACCATAAACTATGGCTACACCTTC. Residues: CASKIKATGDTINYGYTF.

The chain combines TRBV6-1 with TRBJ1-1; D not resolved. Germline V lookup: CDR1 MNHNS, CDR2 SASEGT. V lost 7 bases and J lost 2, with 11 bases in between. CDR3 length: 13 residues. CDR3 in amino acids: CASIGQLNTEAFF. The CDR3 DNA sequence: TGTGCCAGCATAGGGCAGTTAAACACTGAAGCTTTCTTT.

This clone was observed a handful of times. The V gene is TRBV7-2, the J gene TRBJ1-6; 7 bases agree with TRBD1. The V and J ends lost 5 bases and 9 bases, in that order; junction bases with no gene match: 7. The germline CDR1 and CDR2 sequences are SGHTA and FQGNSA. The CDR3 loop spans 14 amino acids. The CDR3 DNA follows: TGTGCCAGCAGCGTCAGGGGGAAAAGTTCACCCCTCCACTTT. This sequence encodes CASSVRGKSSPLHF.